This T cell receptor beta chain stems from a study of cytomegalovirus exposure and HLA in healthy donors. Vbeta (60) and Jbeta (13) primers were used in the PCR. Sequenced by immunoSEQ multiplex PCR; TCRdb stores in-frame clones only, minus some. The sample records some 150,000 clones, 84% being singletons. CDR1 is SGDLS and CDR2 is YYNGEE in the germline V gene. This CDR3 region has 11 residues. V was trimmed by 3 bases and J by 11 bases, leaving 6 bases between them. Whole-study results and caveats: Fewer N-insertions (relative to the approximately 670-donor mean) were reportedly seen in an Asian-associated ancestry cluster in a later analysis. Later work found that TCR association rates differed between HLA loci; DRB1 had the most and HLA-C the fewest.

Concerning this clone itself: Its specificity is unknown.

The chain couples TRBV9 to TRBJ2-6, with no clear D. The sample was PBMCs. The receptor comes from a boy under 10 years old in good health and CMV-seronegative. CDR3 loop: CASSDIDVLTF. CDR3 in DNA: TGTGCCAGCAGCGATATCGACGTCCTGACTTTC.